One and the same sample provided the 10 T cell receptor beta chains below, sequenced in a study of blood T cell repertoires in COVID-19. Profiling relied on immunoSEQ multiplex PCR, and the TCRdb table lists in-frame clones only, not all of them. The sample holds over 200,000 clones, roughly 80% seen once. The sequenced sample consisted of peripheral blood. These receptor sequences come from a woman older than 75 with acute or convalescent COVID-19.

The chain combines TRBV4-1 with TRBJ2-3, with TRBD1 matching 8 bases. Germline CDR1 and CDR2: MGHRA and YSYEKL. The CDR3 spans 15 residues. The trim removed 2 bases at V and 4 bases at J, leaving 5 bases unmatched. CDR3 sequence: CASSQRAGGPDTQYF. CDR3 sequence (DNA): TGCGCCAGCAGCCAACGGGCAGGGGGCCCAGATACGCAGTATTTT.

The genes are TRBV28 and TRBJ2-7; D is possibly TRBD2 (5 bases). The CDR3 is 18 amino acids. The V gene lost 4 bases and the J gene lost 2 bases, with 24 bases spanning the gap. Germline V CDR1 and CDR2: MDHEN, SYDVKM. The CDR3 DNA reads as TGTGCCAGCAGTTCCAAAATCCAGGTGGCGCGGGTAACCTACGAGCAGTACTTC. It codes for CASSSKIQVARVTYEQYF. The whole variable domain, remainder taken from reference TRBV28 and TRBJ2-7, is DVKVTQSSRYLVKRTGEKVFLECVQDMDHENMFWYRQDPGLGLRLIYFSYDVKMKEKGDIPEGYSVSREKKERFSLILESASTNQTSMYLCASSSKIQVARVTYEQYFGPGTRLTVT.

J is TRBJ1-6 and V is TRBV27; D perhaps matches TRBD1 (5 bases). The CDR3 covers 15 residues. The V end was cut by 2 bases, the J end by 9 bases, with 14 bases between. Per the germline V gene, CDR1 is MNHEY and CDR2 is SMNVEV (reference sequence). The DNA of the CDR3 is TGTGCCAGCAGTTTAAGATGGGGGGGGAGTTCACCCCTCCACTTT. It encodes CASSLRWGGSSPLHF.

The V and J genes are TRBV6-5 and TRBJ2-5; 8 bases map to TRBD1. The CDR3 is 15 amino acids. Germline V CDR1 and CDR2: MNHEY, SVGAGI. V was clipped by 6 bases and J by 5 bases; unmatched bases: 11. CDR3 residues: CASRTGQGLGETQYF. The CDR3 nucleotides are TGTGCCAGCAGAACTGGACAGGGCCTGGGGGAGACCCAGTACTTC.

This sequence joins TRBV19 and TRBJ1-1; no definite D call. V was trimmed by 7 bases and J by 7 bases, leaving 13 bases between them. Germline values: CDR1 LNHDA, CDR2 SQIVND (reference sequence). The CDR3 totals 12 residues. Written as DNA, the CDR3 is TGTGCCAGTACCCAGCTGGAGGGTGAAGCTTTCTTT. Amino acid sequence: CASTQLEGEAFF.

This clone was counted once. V gene TRBV9 combines with J gene TRBJ2-3; D remains ambiguous. V gave up 3 bases and J gave up 3 bases, with 11 bases separating them. The CDR3 is 14 residues long. The germline CDR1 and CDR2 sequences are SGDLS and YYNGEE. DNA for the CDR3: TGTGCCAGCAGCGCCGCCAGTAATACAGATACGCAGTATTTT. Encoded protein: CASSAASNTDTQYF.

The chain has TRBV11-1 and TRBJ2-2; TRBD1 matches at 7 bases. The CDR3 length is 16 residues. The germline CDR1 and CDR2 sequences are SGHAT and FQDESV (reference sequence). V shed 3 bases and J 5 bases; nucleotides not matched to a gene: 9. The CDR3 DNA sequence: TGTGCCAGCAGCTTCAGGGGGACACCCGTAACCGGGGAGCTGTTTTTT. Amino acids: CASSFRGTPVTGELFF.

J is TRBJ1-2 and V is TRBV4-1, with 8 bases aligning to TRBD1. V lost 4 bases, J lost 2 bases, and 3 bases stayed unmatched. The CDR3 is 14 residues long. Germline CDR1 and CDR2: MGHRA and YSYEKL. The CDR3 DNA reads as TGCGCCAGCAGCCGGGACAGGAGCAACTATGGCTACACCTTC. It yields the protein CASSRDRSNYGYTF.

The chain combines TRBV7-6 with TRBJ2-2; 11 bases match TRBD1. The CDR3 runs to 18 residues. The ends lost 0 bases at V and 3 bases at J; junction bases unmatched: 6. The germline gives CDR1 SGHVS, CDR2 FNYEAQ. CDR3: CASSLARTGGADTGELFF. The CDR3 nucleotides read TGTGCCAGCAGCTTAGCCCGGACAGGGGGCGCGGACACCGGGGAGCTGTTTTTT.

The CDR3 region has the DNA TGTGCCAGCAGTGATGGGAGCACTGAAGCTTTCTTT. This gives the protein CASSDGSTEAFF. This sequence joins TRBV25-1 and TRBJ1-1; D is unresolved. The germline V and J ends were trimmed by 3 bases and 4 bases, with 6 bases remaining between them. This CDR3 is built from 12 residues. Germline assignment: CDR1 MGHDK and CDR2 SYGVNS.